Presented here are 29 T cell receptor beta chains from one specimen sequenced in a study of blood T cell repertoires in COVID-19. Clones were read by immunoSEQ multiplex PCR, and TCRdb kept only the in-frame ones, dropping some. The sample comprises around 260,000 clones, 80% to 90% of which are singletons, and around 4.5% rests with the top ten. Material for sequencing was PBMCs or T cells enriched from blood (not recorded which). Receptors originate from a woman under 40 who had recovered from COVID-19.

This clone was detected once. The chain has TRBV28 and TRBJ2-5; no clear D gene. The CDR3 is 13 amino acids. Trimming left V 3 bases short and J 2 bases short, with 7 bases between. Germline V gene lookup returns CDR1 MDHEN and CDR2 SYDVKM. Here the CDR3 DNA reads TGTGCCAGCAGTTTCAGGTGGCAAGAGACCCAGTACTTC. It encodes CASSFRWQETQYF.

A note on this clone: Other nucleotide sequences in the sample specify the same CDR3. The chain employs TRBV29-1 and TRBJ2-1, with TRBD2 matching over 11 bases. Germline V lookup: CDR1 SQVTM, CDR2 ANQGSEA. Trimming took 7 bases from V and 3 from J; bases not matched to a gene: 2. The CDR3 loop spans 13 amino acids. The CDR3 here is CSAGTSGYNEQFF. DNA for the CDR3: TGCAGCGCCGGGACTAGCGGCTACAATGAGCAGTTCTTC.

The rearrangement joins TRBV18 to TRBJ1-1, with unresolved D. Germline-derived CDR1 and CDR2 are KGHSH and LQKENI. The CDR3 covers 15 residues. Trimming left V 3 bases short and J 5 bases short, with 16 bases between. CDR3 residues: CASSPSNGVRTEAFF. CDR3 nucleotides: TGTGCCAGCTCACCCTCCAATGGAGTGCGGACTGAAGCTTTCTTT.

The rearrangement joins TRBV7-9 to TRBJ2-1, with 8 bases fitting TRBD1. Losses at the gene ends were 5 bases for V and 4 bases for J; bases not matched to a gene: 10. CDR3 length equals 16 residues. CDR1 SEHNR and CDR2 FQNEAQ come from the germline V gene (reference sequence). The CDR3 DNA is TGTGCCAGCAGCCTACGGGTCACAGGGGGATACAATGAGCAGTTCTTC. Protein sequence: CASSLRVTGGYNEQFF. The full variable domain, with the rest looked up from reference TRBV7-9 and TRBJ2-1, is DTGVSQNPRHKITKRGQNVTFRCDPISEHNRLYWYRQTLGQGPEFLTYFQNEAQLEKSRLLSDRFSAERPKGSFSTLEIQRTEQGDSAMYLCASSLRVTGGYNEQFFGPGTRLTVL.

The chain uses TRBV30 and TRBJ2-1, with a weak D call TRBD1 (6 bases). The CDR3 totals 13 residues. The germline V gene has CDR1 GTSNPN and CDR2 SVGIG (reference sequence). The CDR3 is CVGRRGTYNEQFF. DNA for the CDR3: TGTGTGGGACGCAGGGGCACTTACAATGAGCAGTTCTTC.

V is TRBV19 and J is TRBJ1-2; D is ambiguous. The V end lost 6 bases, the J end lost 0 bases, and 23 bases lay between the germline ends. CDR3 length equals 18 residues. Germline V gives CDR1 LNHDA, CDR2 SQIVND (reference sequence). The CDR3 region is CASSSPGSMDSSNYGYTF. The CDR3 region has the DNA TGTGCCAGTAGCTCGCCTGGGTCTATGGACTCGTCTAACTATGGCTACACCTTC.

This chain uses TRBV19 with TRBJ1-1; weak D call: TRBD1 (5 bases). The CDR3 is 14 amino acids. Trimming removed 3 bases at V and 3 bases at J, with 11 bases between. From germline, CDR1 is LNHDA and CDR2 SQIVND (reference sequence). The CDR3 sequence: CASSIRGQDTEAFF. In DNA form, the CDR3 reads TGTGCCAGTAGTATTAGGGGTCAGGACACTGAAGCTTTCTTT.

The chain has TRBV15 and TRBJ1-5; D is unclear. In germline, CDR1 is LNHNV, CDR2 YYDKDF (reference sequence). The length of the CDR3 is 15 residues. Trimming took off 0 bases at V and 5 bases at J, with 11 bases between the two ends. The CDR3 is CATSRDRNLDQPQHF. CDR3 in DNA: TGTGCCACCAGCAGAGATAGGAACCTAGATCAGCCCCAGCATTTT.

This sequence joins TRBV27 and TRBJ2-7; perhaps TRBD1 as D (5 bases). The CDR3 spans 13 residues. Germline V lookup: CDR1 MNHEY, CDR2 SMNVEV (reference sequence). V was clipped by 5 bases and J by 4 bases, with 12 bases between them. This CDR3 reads CASSPLTEYEQYF. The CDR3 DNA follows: TGTGCCAGCAGTCCCTTGACAGAGTACGAGCAGTACTTC.

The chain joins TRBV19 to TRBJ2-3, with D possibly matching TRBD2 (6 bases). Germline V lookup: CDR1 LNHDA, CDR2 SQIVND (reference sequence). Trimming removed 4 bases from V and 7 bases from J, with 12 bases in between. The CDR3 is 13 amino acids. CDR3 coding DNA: TGTGCCAGTAGTAGCGGGACTCGGAATACGCAGTATTTT. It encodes CASSSGTRNTQYF.

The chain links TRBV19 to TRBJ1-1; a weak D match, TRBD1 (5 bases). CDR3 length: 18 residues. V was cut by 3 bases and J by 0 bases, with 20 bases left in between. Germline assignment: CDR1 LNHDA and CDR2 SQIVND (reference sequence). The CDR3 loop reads CASSMGEGSGRMNTEAFF. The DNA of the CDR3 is TGTGCCAGTAGTATGGGGGAGGGTTCTGGAAGAATGAACACTGAAGCTTTCTTT.

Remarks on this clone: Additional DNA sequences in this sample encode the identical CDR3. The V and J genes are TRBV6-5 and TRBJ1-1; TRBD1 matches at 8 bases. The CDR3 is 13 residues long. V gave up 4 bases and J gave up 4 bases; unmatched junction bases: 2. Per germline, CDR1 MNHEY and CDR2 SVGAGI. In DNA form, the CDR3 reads TGTGCCAGCAGTTTCGACAGGGGCACTGAAGCTTTCTTT. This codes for CASSFDRGTEAFF.

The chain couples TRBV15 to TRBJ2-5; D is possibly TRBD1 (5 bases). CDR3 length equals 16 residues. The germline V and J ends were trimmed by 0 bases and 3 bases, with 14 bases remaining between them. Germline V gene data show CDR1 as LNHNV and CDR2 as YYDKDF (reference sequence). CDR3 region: CATSRDIFAGKETQYF. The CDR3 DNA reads TGTGCCACCAGCAGAGATATTTTTGCAGGGAAAGAGACCCAGTACTTC.

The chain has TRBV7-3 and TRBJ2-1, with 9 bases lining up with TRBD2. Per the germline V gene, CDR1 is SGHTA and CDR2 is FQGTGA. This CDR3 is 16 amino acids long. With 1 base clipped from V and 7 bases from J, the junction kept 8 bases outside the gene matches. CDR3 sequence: CASSLIPSGTGNEQFF. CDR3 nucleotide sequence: TGTGCCAGCAGCTTAATACCTAGCGGGACGGGGAATGAGCAGTTCTTC.

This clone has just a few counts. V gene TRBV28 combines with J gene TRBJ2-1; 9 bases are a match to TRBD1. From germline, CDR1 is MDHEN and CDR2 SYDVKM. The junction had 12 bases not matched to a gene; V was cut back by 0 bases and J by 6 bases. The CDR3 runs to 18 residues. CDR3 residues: CASSLWDFTGGGFNEQFF. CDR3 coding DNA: TGTGCCAGCAGTTTATGGGACTTTACAGGGGGCGGTTTCAATGAGCAGTTCTTC.

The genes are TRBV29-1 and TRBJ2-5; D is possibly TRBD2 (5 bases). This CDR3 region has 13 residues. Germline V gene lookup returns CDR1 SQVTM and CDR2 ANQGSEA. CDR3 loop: CGYGSGIGETQYF. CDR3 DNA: TGCGGCTACGGGTCGGGGATCGGGGAGACCCAGTACTTC.

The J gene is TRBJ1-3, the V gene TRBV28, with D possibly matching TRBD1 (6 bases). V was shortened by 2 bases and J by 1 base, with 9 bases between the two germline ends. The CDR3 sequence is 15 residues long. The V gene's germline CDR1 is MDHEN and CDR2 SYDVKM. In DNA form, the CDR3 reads TGTGCCAGCAGTTTAGAGCAGGGGTCTGGAAACACCATATATTTT. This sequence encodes CASSLEQGSGNTIYF.

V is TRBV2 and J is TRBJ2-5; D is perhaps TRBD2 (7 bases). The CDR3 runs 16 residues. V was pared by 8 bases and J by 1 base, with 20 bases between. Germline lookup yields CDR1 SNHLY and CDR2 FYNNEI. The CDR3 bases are TGTGCCAGCGGTCAGTTCAGGGGACTATTCCAAGAGACCCAGTACTTC. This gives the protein CASGQFRGLFQETQYF.

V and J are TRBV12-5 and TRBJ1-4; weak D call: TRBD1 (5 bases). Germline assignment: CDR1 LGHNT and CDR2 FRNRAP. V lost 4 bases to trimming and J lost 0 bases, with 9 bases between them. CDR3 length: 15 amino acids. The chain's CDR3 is CASGWQGSTNEKLFF. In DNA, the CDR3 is TGTGCTAGTGGTTGGCAGGGCTCAACTAATGAAAAACTGTTTTTT.

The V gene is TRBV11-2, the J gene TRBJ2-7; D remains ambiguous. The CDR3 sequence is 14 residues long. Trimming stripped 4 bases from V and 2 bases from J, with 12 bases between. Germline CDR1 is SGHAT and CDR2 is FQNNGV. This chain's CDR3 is CASSSSLLAYEQYF. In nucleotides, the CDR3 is TGTGCCAGCAGCTCTTCACTCTTAGCCTACGAGCAGTACTTC.

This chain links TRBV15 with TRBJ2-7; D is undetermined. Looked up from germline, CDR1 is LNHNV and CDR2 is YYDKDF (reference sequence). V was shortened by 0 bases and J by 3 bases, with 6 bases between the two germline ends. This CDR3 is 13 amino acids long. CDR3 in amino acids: CATSRDLNYEQYF. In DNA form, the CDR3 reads TGTGCCACCAGCAGAGATCTTAACTACGAGCAGTACTTC. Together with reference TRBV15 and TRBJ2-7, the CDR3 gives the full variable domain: DAMVIQNPRYQVTQFGKPVTLSCSQTLNHNVMYWYQQKSSQAPKLLFHYYDKDFNNEADTPDNFQSRRPNTSFCFLDIRSPGLGDTAMYLCATSRDLNYEQYFGPGTRLTVT.

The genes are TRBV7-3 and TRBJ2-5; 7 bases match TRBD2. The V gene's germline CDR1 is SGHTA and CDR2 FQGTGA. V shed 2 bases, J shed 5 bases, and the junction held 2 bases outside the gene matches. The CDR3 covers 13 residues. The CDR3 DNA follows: TGTGCCAGCAGCTTAGAGCGGGGCGAGACCCAGTACTTC. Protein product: CASSLERGETQYF. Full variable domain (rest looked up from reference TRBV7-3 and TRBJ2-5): GAGVSQTPSNKVTEKGKYVELRCDPISGHTALYWYRQSLGQGPEFLIYFQGTGAADDSGLPNDRFFAVRPEGSVSTLKIQRTERGDSAVYLCASSLERGETQYFGPGTRLLVL.

The CDR3 nucleotides read TGTGCCAGCAGCCAAGATGCTGGCGGGAGGTCCTACAATGAGCAGTTCTTC. It yields the protein CASSQDAGGRSYNEQFF. This chain connects TRBV4-2 to TRBJ2-1, with 8 bases aligning to TRBD2. With V trimmed by 0 bases and J by 1 base, 5 bases remained unmatched. This CDR3 comprises 17 residues. From germline, CDR1 is LGHNA and CDR2 YNFKEQ.

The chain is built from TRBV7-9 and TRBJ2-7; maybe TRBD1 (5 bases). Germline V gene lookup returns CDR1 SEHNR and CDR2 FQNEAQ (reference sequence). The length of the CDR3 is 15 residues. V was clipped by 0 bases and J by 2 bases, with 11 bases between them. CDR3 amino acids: CASSLADQGTYEQYF. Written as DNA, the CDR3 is TGTGCCAGCAGCTTAGCCGATCAGGGAACCTACGAGCAGTACTTC.

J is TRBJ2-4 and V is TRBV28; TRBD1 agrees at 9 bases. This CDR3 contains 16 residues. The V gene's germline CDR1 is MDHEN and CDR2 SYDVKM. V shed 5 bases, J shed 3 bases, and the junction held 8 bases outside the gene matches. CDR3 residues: CASSDRGRVGKNIQYF. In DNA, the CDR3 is TGTGCCAGCAGTGACAGGGGGAGAGTCGGCAAAAACATTCAGTACTTC.

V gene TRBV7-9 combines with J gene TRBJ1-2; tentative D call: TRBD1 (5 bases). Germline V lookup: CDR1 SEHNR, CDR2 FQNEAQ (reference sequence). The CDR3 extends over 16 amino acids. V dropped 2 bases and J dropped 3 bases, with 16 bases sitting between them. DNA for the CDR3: TGTGCCAGCAGCTTAAAACCGGGGGTCGGATACTATGGCTACACCTTC. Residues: CASSLKPGVGYYGYTF.

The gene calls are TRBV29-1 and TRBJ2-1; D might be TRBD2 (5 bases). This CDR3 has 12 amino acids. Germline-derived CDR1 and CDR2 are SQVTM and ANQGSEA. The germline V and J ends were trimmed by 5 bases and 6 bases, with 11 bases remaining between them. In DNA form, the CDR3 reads TGCAGCGTTAGGGCCCGGGGCAATGAGCAGTTCTTC. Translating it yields CSVRARGNEQFF.

For the CDR3, the DNA is TGTGCCAGCATATTTGAACAGGGTAACAATGAGCAGTTCTTC. As protein: CASIFEQGNNEQFF. The rearrangement uses TRBV6-5 and TRBJ2-1; possible D gene TRBD1, 6 bases. Trimming cost V 7 bases and J 5 bases, with 15 bases left between them. Germline CDR1 and CDR2: MNHEY and SVGAGI. This CDR3 has 14 residues.

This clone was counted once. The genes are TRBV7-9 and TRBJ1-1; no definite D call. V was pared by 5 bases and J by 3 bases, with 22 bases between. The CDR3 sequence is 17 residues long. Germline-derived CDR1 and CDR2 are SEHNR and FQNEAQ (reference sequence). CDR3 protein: CASSPVRVRVGDTEAFF. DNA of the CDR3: TGTGCCAGCAGCCCCGTTAGAGTTCGGGTGGGAGACACTGAAGCTTTCTTT.